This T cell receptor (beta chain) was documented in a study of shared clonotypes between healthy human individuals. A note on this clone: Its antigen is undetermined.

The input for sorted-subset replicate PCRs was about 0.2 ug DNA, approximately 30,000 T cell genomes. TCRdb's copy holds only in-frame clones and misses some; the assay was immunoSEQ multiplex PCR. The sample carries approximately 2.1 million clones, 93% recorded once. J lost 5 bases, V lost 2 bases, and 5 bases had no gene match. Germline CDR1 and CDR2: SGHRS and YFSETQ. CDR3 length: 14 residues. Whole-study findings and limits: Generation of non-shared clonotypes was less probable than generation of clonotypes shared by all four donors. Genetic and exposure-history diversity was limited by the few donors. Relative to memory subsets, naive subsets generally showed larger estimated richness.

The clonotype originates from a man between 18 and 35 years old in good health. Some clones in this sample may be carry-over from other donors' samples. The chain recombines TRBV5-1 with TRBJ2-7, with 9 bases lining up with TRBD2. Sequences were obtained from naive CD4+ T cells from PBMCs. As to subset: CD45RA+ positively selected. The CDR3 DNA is TGCGCCAGCAGCTTTCGTAGCGGGAGTGACGAGCAGTACTTC. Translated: CASSFRSGSDEQYF.